One and the same sample provided the 7 T cell receptor beta chains below, sequenced in a study of relationships among human T cell subsets. TCR alpha and beta CDR3s were amplified from mRNA by semiquantitative ARM-PCR. Tagged nested gene-specific primers were used first, then communal superprimers amplified exponentially. TCRdb independently ran MiXCR on the multiplex PCR reads; one entry per CDR3 protein. This table holds about 13,000 distinct CDR3 sequences, 67% found once. The Th1 cells were the flow-through after CD25, CD56 and CD294 bead selections. Material for sequencing was CD4+ Th1 cells sorted from blood. The receptor source for this set is a middle-aged man in good health.

This chain connects TRBV5-1 to TRBJ2-1; D gene ambiguous. Trimming removed 7 bases from V and 2 bases from J, with 13 bases in between. Germline V gives CDR1 SGHRS, CDR2 YFSETQ. There are 14 residues in the CDR3. The CDR3 here is CASGRADPYNEQFF. CDR3 coding DNA: TGCGCCAGCGGCCGGGCGGACCCCTACAATGAGCAGTTCTTC.

This rearrangement joins TRBV29-1 to TRBJ2-1; 7 nucleotides match TRBD1. Germline assignment: CDR1 SQVTM and CDR2 ANQGSEA. V shed 6 bases, J shed 3 bases, and the junction held 8 bases outside the gene matches. The CDR3 length is 14 residues. CDR3 sequence reads: CSVDGTASYNEQFF. In nucleotides, the CDR3 is TGCAGCGTCGACGGGACAGCGAGCTACAATGAGCAGTTCTTC.

In its sample, this clonotype was seen a few times. DNA for the CDR3: TGCGCCAGCAGCCAAGACGGTCAGCCTGATACGCAGTATTTT. This gives the protein CASSQDGQPDTQYF. The rearrangement uses TRBV4-1 and TRBJ2-3; D gene unclear. V lost 0 bases and J lost 6, with 10 bases in between. CDR1 is MGHRA and CDR2 is YSYEKL in the germline V gene. The CDR3 loop spans 14 amino acids.

This chain connects TRBV6-5 to TRBJ2-1, with D possibly being TRBD1 or TRBD2 (5 bases each). V was pared by 2 bases and J by 9 bases, with 14 bases between. The germline V gene encodes CDR1 MNHEY and CDR2 SVGAGI. The CDR3 loop spans 14 amino acids. As DNA, the CDR3 is TGTGCCAGCAGTTACCAGAGGGGTCCTGGTGAGCAGTTCTTC. Its translation is CASSYQRGPGEQFF.

The rearrangement uses TRBV28 and TRBJ1-2; tentatively, D is TRBD1 (5 bases). The CDR3 has 13 amino acids. V was shortened by 7 bases and J by 6 bases, with 15 bases between the two germline ends. Germline CDR1 reads MDHEN; CDR2 reads SYDVKM. The CDR3 reads CASIQERSHGYTF. The CDR3, as DNA: TGTGCCAGCATACAGGAAAGGAGCCATGGCTACACCTTC.

This clonotype has only a few counts. The chain couples TRBV5-1 to TRBJ2-1; 10 bases match TRBD2. Germline trimming cut 2 bases from V and 8 bases from J; bases unmatched to any gene: 10. Per germline, CDR1 SGHRS and CDR2 YFSETQ. This CDR3 comprises 16 residues. The CDR3 DNA reads as TGCGCCAGCAGCTTAAAAGCGGGAGGGATTGGAGATGAGCAGTTCTTC. Encoded protein: CASSLKAGGIGDEQFF.

This clonotype was seen a few times. The V call is TRBV20-1, the J call TRBJ2-7; 12 nucleotides line up with TRBD2. The ends lost 6 bases at V and 6 bases at J; junction bases unmatched: 12. Germline V gives CDR1 DFQATT, CDR2 SNEGSKA (reference sequence). The CDR3 extends over 15 amino acids. The CDR3 nucleotides are TGCAGTGCCAGGGGTTCTAGCGGGAGGGCAGGCGAGCAGTACTTC. Encoded protein: CSARGSSGRAGEQYF.